This T cell receptor beta chain was captured in a study of T cells in women clearing cervical HPV infection. Study overall: Case blood drawn at lesion detection; control blood after infection cleared.

The study, taken as a whole, reports: Richness differences could reflect unmeasured T-cell content per sample.

CDR3 size: 15 residues. Trimming took 1 base from V and 4 from J; bases not matched to a gene: 2. Per the germline V gene, CDR1 is LGHNA and CDR2 is YNFKEQ. In the case of this clone: Its antigen remains unidentified. The CDR3 end is not reached by the read, which stops 3 residues before it; the germline J gene fills it in.

Sequencing used immunoSEQ multiplex PCR; TCRdb keeps in-frame clones, though not all of them. This listing includes 40,000 to 60,000 clones. Sequences were obtained from blood buffy coat. J is TRBJ1-2 and V is TRBV4-2, with 11 positions matching TRBD1. The clonotype originates from a woman aged 18 to 75 with a cervical HPV16 infection that either progressed to CIN3+ or cleared (not recorded which). The sequenced CDR3 bases are TGTGCCAGCAGCCAAGTGGGGACAGGGGGCTATGGC. Protein product: CASSQVGTGGYG. The whole CDR3 protein is CASSQVGTGGYGYTF.